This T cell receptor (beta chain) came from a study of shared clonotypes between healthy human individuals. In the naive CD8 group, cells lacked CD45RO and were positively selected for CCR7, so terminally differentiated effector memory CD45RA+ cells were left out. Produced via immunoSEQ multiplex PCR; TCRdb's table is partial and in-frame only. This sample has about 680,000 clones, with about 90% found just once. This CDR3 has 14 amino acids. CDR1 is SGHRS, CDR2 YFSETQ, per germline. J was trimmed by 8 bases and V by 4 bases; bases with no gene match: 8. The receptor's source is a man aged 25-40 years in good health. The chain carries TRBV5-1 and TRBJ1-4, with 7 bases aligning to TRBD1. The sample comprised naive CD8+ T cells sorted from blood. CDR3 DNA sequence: TGCGCCAGCAGCCGGGACAGCGCGGGGGAAAAACTGTTTTTT. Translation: CASSRDSAGEKLFF.